Listed here are 8 T cell receptor beta chains from one sample, sequenced in a study of CD8 T cells in Susac syndrome. With random hexamers, roughly 0.45 to 1 ug RNA was reverse transcribed. TCRdb re-called the immunoSEQ multiplex PCR reads with MiXCR, one entry per CDR3 protein. The repertoire holds under 350,000 distinct CDR3 sequences, with roughly nine tenths as singletons. The sample consisted of CD4+ T cells from PBMCs. These receptors originate from a human donor with multiple sclerosis.

This clonotype was picked up one time. This chain uses TRBV7-3 with TRBJ2-2; D possibly uses TRBD1 or TRBD2 (6 bases each). The CDR3 length is 14 residues. Trimming removed 8 bases from V and 5 bases from J, with 15 bases in between. The germline CDR1 and CDR2 sequences are SGHTA and FQGTGA. The CDR3 DNA sequence: TGTGCCAGCCAAAAGGGGGGCCGGACCGGGGAGCTGTTTTTT. Its protein is CASQKGGRTGELFF. The variable domain in full, with the rest retrieved from reference TRBV7-3 and TRBJ2-2, is GAGVSQTPSNKVTEKGKYVELRCDPISGHTALYWYRQSLGQGPEFLIYFQGTGAADDSGLPNDRFFAVRPEGSVSTLKIQRTERGDSAVYLCASQKGGRTGELFFGEGSRLTVL.

J is TRBJ2-5 and V is TRBV9; 7 nucleotides agree with TRBD2. The CDR3 spans 15 residues. The V gene's germline CDR1 is SGDLS and CDR2 YYNGEE. V dropped 1 base and J dropped 1; count of bases not matched to a gene: 4. CDR3: CASSVTSERQETQYF. The CDR3 DNA follows: TGTGCCAGCAGCGTAACTAGCGAGCGCCAAGAGACCCAGTACTTC.

V usage is TRBV30 and J usage is TRBJ1-2; 10 nucleotides agree with TRBD1. CDR3 length: 14 residues. V was clipped by 2 bases and J by 7 bases; unmatched bases: 7. CDR1 is GTSNPN, CDR2 SVGIG, per germline (reference sequence). CDR3 sequence (DNA): TGTGCCTGGAGTCTCGACAGGGGGCGGTTTGGCTACACCTTC. It codes for CAWSLDRGRFGYTF. The variable domain in full, with the rest retrieved from reference TRBV30 and TRBJ1-2, is SQTIHQWPATLVQPVGSPLSLECTVEGTSNPNLYWYRQAAGRGLQLLFYSVGIGQISSEVPQNLSASRPQDRQFILSSKKLLLSDSGFYLCAWSLDRGRFGYTFGSGTRLTVV.

The chain carries TRBV30 and TRBJ1-2, with D perhaps matching TRBD1 (5 bases). Germline V CDR1 and CDR2: GTSNPN, SVGIG (reference sequence). The V end was cut by 6 bases, the J end by 8 bases, with 25 bases between. This CDR3 has 15 residues. The CDR3 region is CACESPGTTRGGYTF. CDR3 in DNA: TGTGCCTGCGAATCCCCTGGGACTACTCGGGGAGGCTACACCTTC.

The genes are TRBV12-5 and TRBJ2-1; TRBD2 is a possible D gene (6 bases). CDR1 is LGHNT, CDR2 FRNRAP, per germline. CDR3 length: 13 residues. The V and J ends lost 5 bases and 7 bases respectively, with 12 bases between them. As DNA, the CDR3 is TGTGCTAGTGGTCCGGGTCGGGGGAATGAGCAGTTCTTC. This translates into CASGPGRGNEQFF.

The genes are TRBV7-2 and TRBJ2-5, with 7 bases matching TRBD2. Germline loops: CDR1 SGHTA, CDR2 FQGNSA. The trim removed 2 bases at V and 5 bases at J, leaving 5 bases unmatched. This CDR3 is built from 14 residues. The CDR3 DNA reads TGTGCCAGCAGCTTAATTGCGGGAGCGGAGACCCAGTACTTC. This gives the protein CASSLIAGAETQYF.

The chain combines TRBV5-1 with TRBJ1-1; 7 positions agree with TRBD1. The CDR3 runs to 13 residues. The J segment lost 1 base and the V segment lost 4 bases, leaving 1 base of the junction unmatched. Per the germline V gene, CDR1 is SGHRS and CDR2 is YFSETQ. CDR3 protein: CASSGTANTEAFF. The CDR3 nucleotides are TGCGCCAGCAGCGGGACAGCGAACACTGAAGCTTTCTTT.

The CDR3 reads CSARAGTGSYNEQFF. DNA for the CDR3: TGCAGTGCTAGAGCGGGGACTGGCTCCTACAATGAGCAGTTCTTC. This sequence joins TRBV20-1 and TRBJ2-1, with a weak D call TRBD2 (6 bases). CDR1 is DFQATT and CDR2 is SNEGSKA in the germline V gene (reference sequence). V lost 1 base and J 0 bases, leaving 10 bases between the germline ends. The CDR3 runs 15 residues.